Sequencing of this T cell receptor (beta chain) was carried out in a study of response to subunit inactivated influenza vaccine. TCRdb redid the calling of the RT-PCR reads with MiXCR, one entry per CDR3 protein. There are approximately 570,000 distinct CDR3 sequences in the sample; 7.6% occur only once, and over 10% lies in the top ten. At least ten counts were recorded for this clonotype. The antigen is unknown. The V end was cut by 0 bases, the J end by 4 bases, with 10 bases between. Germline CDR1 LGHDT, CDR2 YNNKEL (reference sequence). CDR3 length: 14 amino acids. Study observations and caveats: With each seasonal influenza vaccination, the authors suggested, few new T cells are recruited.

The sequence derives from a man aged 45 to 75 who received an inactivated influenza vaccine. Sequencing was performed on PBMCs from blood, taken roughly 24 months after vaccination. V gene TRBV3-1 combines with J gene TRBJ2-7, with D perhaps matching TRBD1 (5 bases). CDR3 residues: CASSQDVPGYEQYF. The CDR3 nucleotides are TGTGCCAGCAGCCAAGATGTTCCAGGGTACGAGCAGTACTTC.